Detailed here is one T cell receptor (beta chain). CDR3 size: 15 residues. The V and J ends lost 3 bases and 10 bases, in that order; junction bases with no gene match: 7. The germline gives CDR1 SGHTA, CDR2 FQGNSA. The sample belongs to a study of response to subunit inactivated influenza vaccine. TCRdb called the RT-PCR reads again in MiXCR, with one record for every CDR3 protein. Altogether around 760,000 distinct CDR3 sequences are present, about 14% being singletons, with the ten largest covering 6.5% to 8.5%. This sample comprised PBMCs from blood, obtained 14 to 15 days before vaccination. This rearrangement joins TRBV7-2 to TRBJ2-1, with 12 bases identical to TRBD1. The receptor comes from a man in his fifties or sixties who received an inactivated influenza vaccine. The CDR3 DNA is TGTGCCAGCAGCTTCGGGACAGGGGGCCACTGGGAGCAGTTCTTC. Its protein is CASSFGTGGHWEQFF.